This T cell receptor beta chain was observed in a study of T cell clonotyping in hematopoietic cell transplantation (dated by TCRdb to 2020 to 2022). At the level of the whole study: A total of more than 130 blood samples were collected in the study from a few dozen consecutive transplant recipients and their related donors. Recruitment of patients ran from late 2015 to early 2017, and follow-up continued until late 2020 or until death.

With the immunoSEQ assay, which is a bias-controlled multiplex PCR relying on V- and J-specific primers, TCR beta CDR3 regions were amplified from genomic DNA. In a second PCR step, a proprietary barcode and Illumina adapter sequences were attached to the CDR3 amplicons. An Illumina MiSeq instrument was used for sequencing of the CDR3 libraries. The paper's data handling went like this. Export and quality control were done with immunoSEQ Analyzer 3.0, while downstream analyses used R Bioconductor and Immunarch. Only productive rearrangements in the normalized downsampled data set went into calculating the repertoire metrics. Pathologically expanded clonotypes were defined as those larger than 5 templates in the normalized cohort. The Inverse Simpson Index was used to measure repertoire diversity. To capture all clonotypes, the CMV-specificity analyses were run on the non-normalized data set. This is the immuneACCESS table as TCRdb keeps it, with only in-frame sequences that have V and J called. A part of the clones is gone; compared with another copy, unresolved V genes explain less than half, and the rest is unexplained. V and J calls plus clone size are reproduced from that table; the DNA served to infer D and trimming. The sample data list 9,500 or so clones, and roughly 79% of these were observed just once. The ten largest make up roughly 8.7% of the sample.

CDR1 and CDR2 were assigned from the germline V gene as SNHLY and FYNNEI. The junction carries 15 bases between V and J, which are trimmed by 7 bases and 3 bases respectively. The CDR3 goes from the cysteine to the phenylalanine over 14 residues. Of the read, only the CDR3 DNA is kept; its 42 bases are in frame from base 1. Regarding this clone: Its binding antigen is unknown. The input lacks base qualities; no much larger clone sits a single base away.

Paper-wide results and their limitations: Recipient repertoires showed only a small fraction of overlap with donor repertoires, and over 95% appeared de novo at the given depth. Sample size was limited, and cells were not sorted, so CD4 and CD8 repertoire contributions could not be separated. Donor and pretransplant recipient Inverse Simpson Index values predicted broader posttransplant TCR repertoire diversity. A decrease in recipient TCR diversity was observed after transplant, and a progressive increase in pathologically expanded clonotypes was seen from day 30 to day 180.

The sample's time point, from its label and the paper: 30 days after allo-HCT. Blood from recipients was drawn about 28 days before transplant and again at days 30, 100 and 180 after transplant. Nuclei Lysis Solution was used to extract genomic DNA from fresh or cryopreserved unfractionated peripheral blood mononuclear cells. The source material was PBMCs, sampled 30 days after allogeneic stem cell transplant. The TCR comes from a female patient in her thirties or forties who had an allogeneic stem cell transplant from a related donor, so T cells may come from the graft donor. Some clones in this sample may be carry-over from other donors' samples. The receptor chain draws on TRBV2 and TRBJ1-1, with a weak D call of TRBD1 (5 bases match). Read as DNA, the sequence is TGTGCCAGCACGTGGGACCCACGGGACACTGAAGCTTTCTTT. It codes for CASTWDPRDTEAFF.